This passage covers 10 T cell receptor beta chains from one sample sequenced in a study of T cell responses to AZD1222 COVID-19 vaccine. The table came from immunoSEQ multiplex PCR; TCRdb's copy has only in-frame clones and leaves some out. The table shows approximately 110,000 clones, with around 88% occurring only once. This material consisted of peripheral blood, taken on day 0 of AZD1222 vaccination. Receptors were obtained from an adult in good health.

V and J are TRBV6-5 and TRBJ2-7; D is possibly TRBD1 (6 bases). Between the trimmed V and J ends, which lost 6 bases and 3 bases, there was a span of 9 bases. Looked up from germline, CDR1 is MNHEY and CDR2 is SVGAGI. The CDR3 loop spans 12 amino acids. CDR3: CASSLDSYEQYF. CDR3 DNA sequence: TGTGCCAGCAGCCTGGACAGCTACGAGCAGTACTTC.

The chain combines TRBV10-3 with TRBJ1-2; D is possibly TRBD1 (6 bases). Deletions cut 10 bases from V and 0 bases from J, with 15 bases between. CDR1 is ENHRY and CDR2 is SYGVKD in the germline V gene. The CDR3 has 14 residues. The CDR3 DNA reads TGTGCCAGCGAACAGGGTAGAGCTAACTATGGCTACACCTTC. This gives the protein CASEQGRANYGYTF.

With respect to this clone: The sample carries other DNA sequences with the same CDR3. This sequence joins TRBV19 and TRBJ1-4; D is unclear. The CDR3 is 14 residues long. CDR1 LNHDA and CDR2 SQIVND come from the germline V gene (reference sequence). V was clipped by 3 bases and J by 2 bases, with 7 bases between them. CDR3 in amino acids: CASSMRATNEKLFF. The CDR3 DNA reads as TGTGCCAGTAGTATGCGGGCCACTAATGAAAAACTGTTTTTT. The entire variable domain, with the rest obtained from reference TRBV19 and TRBJ1-4, is as follows: DGGITQSPKYLFRKEGQNVTLSCEQNLNHDAMYWYRQDPGQGLRLIYYSQIVNDFQKGDIAEGYSVSREKKESFPLTVTSAQKNPTAFYLCASSMRATNEKLFFGSGTQLSVL.

The CDR3 protein is CASSQFQGQLNTEAFF. The CDR3 nucleotides are TGTGCCAGCAGCCAATTCCAGGGTCAACTGAACACTGAAGCTTTCTTT. The chain carries TRBV4-2 and TRBJ1-1; TRBD1 might be the D (5 bases). V lost 2 bases and J 0 bases, leaving 13 bases between the germline ends. The CDR3 spans 16 residues. Germline values: CDR1 LGHNA, CDR2 YNFKEQ.

The rearrangement joins TRBV7-2 to TRBJ1-1; TRBD1 is a possible D gene (5 bases). The length of the CDR3 is 15 residues. Trimming stripped 3 bases from V and 1 base from J, with 12 bases between. Per germline, CDR1 SGHTA and CDR2 FQGNSA. This chain's CDR3 is CASSLVFGGNTEAFF. CDR3 sequence (DNA): TGTGCCAGCAGCTTGGTATTTGGGGGGAACACTGAAGCTTTCTTT.

The CDR3 reads CASSLAEVRTANTEAFF. The CDR3 coding sequence is TGTGCCAGCAGCTTAGCGGAGGTCCGGACAGCGAACACTGAAGCTTTCTTT. The rearrangement joins TRBV7-9 to TRBJ1-1; D possibly corresponds to TRBD1 (6 bases). In germline, CDR1 is SEHNR, CDR2 FQNEAQ (reference sequence). This CDR3 region has 17 residues. V gave up 0 bases and J gave up 1 base, with 15 bases separating them.

The genes are TRBV29-1 and TRBJ2-7; 11 nucleotides line up with TRBD1. The V segment lost 4 bases and the J segment 9 bases; nucleotides outside the gene matches: 11. This CDR3 is 14 amino acids long. CDR1 and CDR2 from the germline V gene are SQVTM and ANQGSEA. CDR3 DNA sequence: TGCAGCGTTGTATCAGGACAGGGGGCGGGATGGCAGTACTTC. It is translated as CSVVSGQGAGWQYF.

V usage is TRBV18 and J usage is TRBJ1-2; D is possibly TRBD1 (6 bases). Trimming removed 4 bases from V and 6 bases from J, with 18 bases in between. Germline V gene sequence: CDR1 KGHSH, CDR2 LQKENI. The CDR3 is made up of 15 amino acids. The CDR3 DNA is TGTGCCAGCTCACACCGACAGGAATCACAGGATGGCTACACCTTC. It is translated as CASSHRQESQDGYTF. Combining the CDR3 with reference TRBV18 and TRBJ1-2 gives the whole variable domain NAGVMQNPRHLVRRRGQEARLRCSPMKGHSHVYWYRQLPEEGLKFMVYLQKENIIDESGMPKERFSAEFPKEGPSILRIQQVVRGDSAAYFCASSHRQESQDGYTFGSGTRLTVV.

The rearrangement uses TRBV6-2 or TRBV6-3 and TRBJ1-1; no definite D call. The germline gives CDR1 MNHEY, CDR2 SVGEGT. V was shortened by 2 bases and J by 5 bases, with 6 bases between the two germline ends. This CDR3 has 12 residues. The CDR3 nucleotides read TGTGCCAGCAGTTACGGGATTACTGAAGCTTTCTTT. The encoded protein is CASSYGITEAFF.

The chain uses TRBV6-5 and TRBJ2-7; weak D call: TRBD1 (5 bases). V lost 11 bases, J lost 6 bases, and 20 bases lay in between. Germline lookup yields CDR1 MNHEY and CDR2 SVGAGI. This CDR3 comprises 13 residues. The CDR3 sequence is CACHGAGNREQYF. The CDR3 nucleotides read TGTGCCTGCCATGGGGCAGGGAATCGCGAGCAGTACTTC.